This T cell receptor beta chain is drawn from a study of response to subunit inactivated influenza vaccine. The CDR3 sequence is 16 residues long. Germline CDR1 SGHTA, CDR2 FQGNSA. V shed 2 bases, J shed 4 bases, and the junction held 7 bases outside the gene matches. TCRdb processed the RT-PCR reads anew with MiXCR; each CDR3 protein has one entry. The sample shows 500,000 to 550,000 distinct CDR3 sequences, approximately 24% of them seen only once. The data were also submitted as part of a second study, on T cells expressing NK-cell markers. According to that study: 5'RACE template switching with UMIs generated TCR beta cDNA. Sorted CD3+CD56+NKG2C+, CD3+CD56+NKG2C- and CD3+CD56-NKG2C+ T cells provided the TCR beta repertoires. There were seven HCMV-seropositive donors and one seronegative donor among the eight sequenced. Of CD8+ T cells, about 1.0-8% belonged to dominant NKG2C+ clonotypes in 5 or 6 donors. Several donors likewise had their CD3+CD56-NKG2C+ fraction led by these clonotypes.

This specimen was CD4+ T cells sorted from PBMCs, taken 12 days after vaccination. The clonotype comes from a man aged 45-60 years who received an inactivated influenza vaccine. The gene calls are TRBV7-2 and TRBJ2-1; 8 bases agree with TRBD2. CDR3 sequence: CASSLFGGGEYNEQFF. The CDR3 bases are TGTGCCAGCAGCTTATTCGGGGGGGGCGAATACAATGAGCAGTTCTTC.